A single sample gave rise to the 32 T cell receptor beta chains below, sequenced in a study of blood T cell repertoires in COVID-19. Some clones are missing from TCRdb's copy, which holds only in-frame ones; the method was immunoSEQ multiplex PCR. Here the sample spans approximately 61,000 clones, around nine tenths being singletons. Sequenced sample: peripheral blood. These receptors were taken from an elderly woman with active COVID-19.

The chain uses TRBV12-5 and TRBJ2-3; D remains ambiguous. Germline CDR1 and CDR2: LGHNT and FRNRAP. There are 13 residues in the CDR3. The V and J ends lost 5 bases and 2 bases respectively, with 8 bases between them. The CDR3: CASGPPPTDTQYF. The CDR3 DNA reads TGTGCTAGTGGTCCTCCCCCCACAGATACGCAGTATTTT. Supplemented by reference TRBV12-5 and TRBJ2-3, the full variable domain reads DARVTQTPRHKVTEMGQEVTMRCQPILGHNTVFWYRQTMMQGLELLAYFRNRAPLDDSGMPKDRFSAEMPDATLATLKIQPSEPRDSAVYFCASGPPPTDTQYFGPGTRLTVL.

The rearrangement links TRBV9 to TRBJ2-2; TRBD1 is a possible D gene (5 bases). CDR3 length: 16 amino acids. Germline CDR1 and CDR2: SGDLS and YYNGEE. Trimming removed 4 bases from V and 2 bases from J, with 15 bases in between. CDR3 sequence (DNA): TGTGCCAGCAGCAGGCAGGGTGCCCGTAACACCGGGGAGCTGTTTTTT. It codes for CASSRQGARNTGELFF.

The V and J genes are TRBV6-6 and TRBJ1-6; D is unclear. The V end lost 6 bases, the J end lost 4 bases, and 7 bases lay between the germline ends. Per germline, CDR1 MNHNY and CDR2 SVGAGI (reference sequence). This CDR3 region has 13 residues. The CDR3 region has the DNA TGTGCCAGCAGGAGGGAATATAATTCACCCCTCCACTTT. Its protein product is CASRREYNSPLHF.

The chain joins TRBV30 to TRBJ2-7; TRBD1 agrees at 9 bases. After removal of 3 bases from V and 10 bases from J, the junction contained 16 bases not matched to a gene. Germline lookup yields CDR1 GTSNPN and CDR2 SVGIG (reference sequence). This CDR3 has 15 residues. CDR3 sequence: CAWSPQGAMLATQYF. The DNA for the CDR3 is TGTGCCTGGAGCCCACAGGGGGCGATGCTAGCCACACAGTACTTC.

This chain connects TRBV19 to TRBJ2-5, with a tentative D call TRBD2 (7 bases). This CDR3 spans 20 amino acids. The V end lost 6 bases, the J end lost 3 bases, and 32 bases lay between the germline ends. CDR1 and CDR2 (germline): LNHDA, SQIVND (reference sequence). CDR3 amino acids: CASSRPPGGIFGGAKETQYF. In DNA form, the CDR3 reads TGTGCCAGTAGCCGCCCCCCCGGGGGTATCTTTGGGGGGGCGAAAGAGACCCAGTACTTC.

The rearrangement uses TRBV5-5 and TRBJ1-3; D gene ambiguous. CDR3 length equals 14 residues. V dropped 0 bases and J dropped 8 bases, with 12 bases sitting between them. The germline V gene encodes CDR1 SGHKS and CDR2 YYEKEE (reference sequence). The CDR3 region has the DNA TGTGCCAGCAGCTTGGAGTCTGGAGCCCACACCATATATTTT. Protein product: CASSLESGAHTIYF.

This clone was recorded once. The chain uses TRBV9 and TRBJ1-1; D is ambiguous. CDR1 and CDR2 (germline): SGDLS, YYNGEE. V was cut by 0 bases and J by 1 base, with 7 bases left in between. The CDR3 contains 14 residues. CDR3 nucleotides: TGTGCCAGCAGCGTAGTGGAGGCGAACACTGAAGCTTTCTTT. Its translation is CASSVVEANTEAFF. Full variable domain (missing parts from reference TRBV9 and TRBJ1-1): DSGVTQTPKHLITATGQRVTLRCSPRSGDLSVYWYQQSLDQGLQFLIQYYNGEERAKGNILERFSAQQFPDLHSELNLSSLELGDSALYFCASSVVEANTEAFFGQGTRLTVV.

The V call is TRBV7-9, the J call TRBJ1-2, with 9 nucleotides matching TRBD1. The CDR3 covers 16 residues. From germline, CDR1 is SEHNR and CDR2 FQNEAQ (reference sequence). The junction had 7 bases not matched to a gene; V was cut back by 5 bases and J by 0 bases. The CDR3 nucleotides are TGTGCCAGCAGCCTGGGACAGGGCCTAACTAACTATGGCTACACCTTC. Translating gives CASSLGQGLTNYGYTF.

This chain uses TRBV27 with TRBJ2-4; 11 bases are a match to TRBD2. The CDR3 is 15 residues long. Losses at the gene ends were 10 bases for V and 3 bases for J; bases not matched to a gene: 8. From germline, CDR1 is MNHEY and CDR2 SMNVEV (reference sequence). CDR3 residues: CATQLAGDGKNIQYF. CDR3 DNA sequence: TGTGCCACCCAACTAGCGGGGGACGGCAAAAACATTCAGTACTTC.

This chain uses TRBV30 with TRBJ2-3; 7 bases line up with TRBD1. Germline-derived CDR1 and CDR2 are GTSNPN and SVGIG (reference sequence). The trim removed 1 base at V and 4 bases at J, leaving 5 bases unmatched. The CDR3 spans 14 residues. This CDR3 is CAWSAGTVADTQYF. The CDR3 coding sequence is TGTGCCTGGAGTGCCGGGACAGTCGCAGATACGCAGTATTTT.

The chain is built from TRBV7-9 and TRBJ2-1; a possible D gene is TRBD1 (6 bases). Trimming took 5 bases from V and 5 from J, leaving 19 bases between them. Germline V gene data show CDR1 as SEHNR and CDR2 as FQNEAQ (reference sequence). The CDR3 is 16 amino acids. The CDR3 sequence: CASSPTTGLRDNEQFF. The CDR3 DNA follows: TGTGCCAGCAGCCCAACGACAGGTCTGAGGGACAATGAGCAGTTCTTC.

This clone has only one observation. The V gene is TRBV4-1, the J gene TRBJ2-7; D not resolved. The CDR3 is 14 amino acids. V gave up 1 base and J gave up 2 bases, with 9 bases separating them. Germline V gene data show CDR1 as MGHRA and CDR2 as YSYEKL. The CDR3 DNA sequence: TGCGCCAGCAGCCAAGGAATAGATCCCTACGAGCAGTACTTC. It yields the protein CASSQGIDPYEQYF.

This clone was counted a few times. The CDR3 sequence is CASSQTPGGDEQYF. For the CDR3, the DNA is TGCGCCAGCAGCCAAACACCTGGGGGGGACGAGCAGTACTTC. The chain uses TRBV4-3 and TRBJ2-7; 7 nucleotides align to TRBD2. The CDR3 runs 14 residues. Germline-derived CDR1 and CDR2 are LGHNA and YSLEER. The V and J ends lost 2 bases and 5 bases, in that order; junction bases with no gene match: 6.

As DNA, the CDR3 is TGTGCCATCAGTGAGTCCCATGGACAGGTCGGCTACACCTTC. Translation: CAISESHGQVGYTF. The V and J genes are TRBV10-3 and TRBJ1-2; 7 bases line up with TRBD1. Germline V gives CDR1 ENHRY, CDR2 SYGVKD. This CDR3 has 14 residues. J lost 8 bases, V lost 0 bases, and 6 bases had no gene match.

This rearrangement joins TRBV29-1 to TRBJ2-3, with a weak D call TRBD2 (7 bases). The CDR3 length is 16 residues. From germline, CDR1 is SQVTM and CDR2 ANQGSEA. Trimming cost V 6 bases and J 5 bases, with 24 bases left between them. In nucleotides, the CDR3 is TGCAGCGTCTCCCTGGGGGGGGCAGGTCGAGGAGATACGCAGTATTTT. Translated, it gives CSVSLGGAGRGDTQYF.

V gene TRBV19 combines with J gene TRBJ2-1; TRBD2 matches 10 bases. CDR3 length: 15 amino acids. Germline-derived CDR1 and CDR2 are LNHDA and SQIVND (reference sequence). The ends lost 3 bases at V and 4 bases at J; junction bases unmatched: 3. The CDR3 protein is CASSISGGPYNEQFF. Written as DNA, the CDR3 is TGTGCCAGTAGTATTAGCGGGGGGCCGTACAATGAGCAGTTCTTC.

The chain carries TRBV27 and TRBJ1-1; no firm D call. Germline V gives CDR1 MNHEY, CDR2 SMNVEV (reference sequence). V lost 2 bases, J lost 0 bases, and 7 bases lay in between. This CDR3 contains 14 residues. The DNA for the CDR3 is TGTGCCAGCAGTTTAGCGGGCCTGAACACTGAAGCTTTCTTT. Amino acid sequence: CASSLAGLNTEAFF.

This chain connects TRBV7-3 to TRBJ1-1, with TRBD1 identical over 8 bases. This CDR3 comprises 14 residues. V was clipped by 5 bases and J by 5 bases; unmatched bases: 7. Germline V lookup: CDR1 SGHTA, CDR2 FQGTGA. The CDR3 DNA is TGTGCCAGCAGCGCAACAGGGGGTTGGACTGAAGCTTTCTTT. Translating gives CASSATGGWTEAFF.

The chain employs TRBV19 and TRBJ2-3; the match to TRBD2 covers 12 bases. CDR1 is LNHDA and CDR2 is SQIVND in the germline V gene (reference sequence). The CDR3 spans 16 residues. V shed 5 bases and J 1 base; nucleotides not matched to a gene: 4. The CDR3 loop reads CASSLRLAGGTDTQYF. In nucleotides, the CDR3 is TGTGCCAGTAGTCTCCGACTAGCGGGGGGCACAGATACGCAGTATTTT.

This clone is termed medium-sized. Other nucleotide sequences in the sample specify the same CDR3. This chain uses TRBV20-1 with TRBJ2-1, with 10 nucleotides matching TRBD2. The V gene's germline CDR1 is DFQATT and CDR2 SNEGSKA (reference sequence). V dropped 3 bases and J dropped 3; count of bases not matched to a gene: 5. This CDR3 is 15 amino acids long. CDR3 coding DNA: TGCAGTGCTAGTATAGCGGGGGGCTACTACAATGAGCAGTTCTTC. Residues: CSASIAGGYYNEQFF.

The chain links TRBV28 to TRBJ1-1; 11 bases are shared with TRBD1. V lost 6 bases, J lost 7 bases, and 10 bases stayed unmatched. The CDR3 loop spans 15 amino acids. Germline values: CDR1 MDHEN, CDR2 SYDVKM. The CDR3, as DNA: TGTGCCAGCAGGGGCCGGACAGGGGGCTTAGGTGAAGCTTTCTTT. Translating it yields CASRGRTGGLGEAFF.

This CDR3 reads CASSLLRGQGRAGELFF. CDR3 nucleotides: TGTGCCAGCAGCTTACTCCGGGGACAGGGGCGGGCCGGGGAGCTGTTTTTT. The gene calls are TRBV7-6 and TRBJ2-2; 10 nucleotides line up with TRBD1. Trimming cost V 2 bases and J 6 bases; bases outside gene matches: 9. This CDR3 comprises 17 residues. Germline V lookup: CDR1 SGHVS, CDR2 FNYEAQ.

V gene TRBV7-9 combines with J gene TRBJ2-5; 9 bases are a match to TRBD1. In germline, CDR1 is SEHNR, CDR2 FQNEAQ (reference sequence). V was pared by 5 bases and J by 5 bases, with 21 bases of the junction left unmatched. The CDR3 is 19 amino acids. CDR3: CASSAPQTGGMSLDETQYF. The CDR3 bases are TGTGCCAGCAGCGCACCCCAAACAGGGGGCATGTCCTTGGATGAGACCCAGTACTTC.

This chain uses TRBV29-1 with TRBJ1-2; D possibly corresponds to TRBD1 (5 bases). CDR1 is SQVTM, CDR2 ANQGSEA, per germline. The CDR3 contains 14 residues. Trimming left V 6 bases short and J 3 bases short, with 17 bases between. CDR3 DNA: TGCAGCGTGTCACAGGCGCCCACATACTATGGCTACACCTTC. The encoded protein is CSVSQAPTYYGYTF.

This clone was observed a handful of times. The CDR3 DNA reads as TGTGCCAGCAGTGGACAGGGCAGATATGGCTACACCTTC. As protein: CASSGQGRYGYTF. V gene TRBV28 combines with J gene TRBJ1-2; TRBD1 matches 8 bases. J was trimmed by 5 bases and V by 5 bases; bases with no gene match: 4. The CDR3 sequence is 13 residues long. Germline V gene sequence: CDR1 MDHEN, CDR2 SYDVKM.

This chain uses TRBV7-3 with TRBJ2-1; TRBD2 agrees at 11 bases. Per the germline V gene, CDR1 is SGHTA and CDR2 is FQGTGA. V lost 1 base to trimming and J lost 10 bases; unmatched junction nucleotides: 9. This CDR3 has 16 amino acids. CDR3 in amino acids: CASSLSVLAGGSEQFF. The DNA for the CDR3 is TGTGCCAGCAGCTTAAGCGTCCTAGCGGGGGGTTCAGAGCAGTTCTTC.

The V call is TRBV27, the J call TRBJ2-1; D remains ambiguous. The CDR3 consists of 14 residues. CDR1 and CDR2 (germline): MNHEY, SMNVEV (reference sequence). V was shortened by 2 bases and J by 4 bases, with 9 bases between the two germline ends. CDR3 residues: CASSLTADYNEQFF. CDR3 DNA: TGTGCCAGCAGTTTAACCGCAGATTACAATGAGCAGTTCTTC.

This chain joins TRBV29-1 and TRBJ2-5, with 14 bases identical to TRBD2. Germline loops: CDR1 SQVTM, CDR2 ANQGSEA. The CDR3 sequence is 21 residues long. V lost 7 bases, J lost 0 bases, and 22 bases stayed unmatched. CDR3 sequence reads: CSGRGQVVAWTSGGNQETQYF. The DNA of the CDR3 is TGCAGCGGAAGGGGACAGGTAGTAGCTTGGACTAGCGGGGGGAACCAAGAGACCCAGTACTTC. Variable domain in full (rest from reference TRBV29-1 and TRBJ2-5): SAVISQKPSRDICQRGTSLTIQCQVDSQVTMMFWYRQQPGQSLTLIATANQGSEATYESGFVIDKFPISRPNLTFSTLTVSNMSPEDSSIYLCSGRGQVVAWTSGGNQETQYFGPGTRLLVL.

The V gene is TRBV3-1 (or the pseudogene TRBV3-2), the J gene TRBJ2-7; 11 positions agree with TRBD1. In germline, CDR1 is LGHDT, CDR2 YNNKEL (reference sequence). This CDR3 spans 15 amino acids. The V and J ends lost 4 bases and 6 bases, in that order; junction bases with no gene match: 8. Here the CDR3 reads CASSRGQGAGSEQYF. The CDR3 DNA reads as TGTGCCAGCAGCCGAGGACAGGGGGCTGGAAGCGAGCAGTACTTC.

The chain has TRBV7-2 and TRBJ1-1, with no clear D. Trimming removed 3 bases from V and 5 bases from J, with 13 bases in between. Germline CDR1 SGHTA, CDR2 FQGNSA. The CDR3 length is 14 residues. This CDR3 is CASSFSGRGTEAFF. DNA for the CDR3: TGTGCCAGCAGCTTTAGCGGACGGGGAACTGAAGCTTTCTTT.

This sequence joins TRBV28 and TRBJ2-3, with D perhaps TRBD2 (6 bases). The CDR3 spans 14 residues. Germline V CDR1 and CDR2: MDHEN, SYDVKM. The ends were cut back, 8 bases at V and 1 base at J, with 13 bases in the middle. The CDR3 coding sequence is TGTGCCAGCGGGTCGCCGGGGGGCACAGATACGCAGTATTTT. Protein sequence: CASGSPGGTDTQYF.

As DNA, the CDR3 is TGTGCCAGCTCCCATAGCACAGATACGCAGTATTTT. Amino acid sequence: CASSHSTDTQYF. V gene TRBV18 combines with J gene TRBJ2-3; D remains unclear. This CDR3 contains 12 residues. CDR1 KGHSH and CDR2 LQKENI come from the germline V gene. With 6 bases removed from V and 0 bases from J, the gap between germline ends came to 4 bases.